Shown below are 32 T cell receptor beta chains from a single sample sequenced in a study of OX40 agonist ivuxolimab in advanced cancers. The method was immunoSEQ multiplex PCR; TCRdb's version includes in-frame clones alone and lacks a portion of them. The sample lists roughly 27,000 clones, approximately 83% seen once, with about 50% in the top ten. The specimen comprised CD4+ or CD8+ T cells sorted from blood, sampled in a trial of the OX40 agonist ivuxolimab. The receptor set was obtained from an adult with an advanced solid tumor such as melanoma, head and neck, liver or kidney cancer.

This clone was observed a handful of times. The chain couples TRBV7-2 to TRBJ2-7; no firm D call. The CDR3 totals 12 residues. The germline gives CDR1 SGHTA, CDR2 FQGNSA. Trimming took 5 bases from V and 3 from J, leaving 8 bases between them. CDR3 region: CASSRMFYEQYF. Here the CDR3 DNA reads TGTGCCAGCAGCAGGATGTTCTACGAGCAGTACTTC.

Written as DNA, the CDR3 is TGTGCCAGCAGTTTAGGCGGGACAGCCTCCTCCTACAATGAGCAGTTCTTC. As protein: CASSLGGTASSYNEQFF. V usage is TRBV27 and J usage is TRBJ2-1; possibly TRBD1 for D (7 bases). CDR3 length: 17 amino acids. V lost 2 bases and J 0 bases, leaving 14 bases between the germline ends. Germline V gene data show CDR1 as MNHEY and CDR2 as SMNVEV (reference sequence).

V is TRBV6-5 and J is TRBJ2-2, with D maybe TRBD1 (5 bases). Germline CDR1 is MNHEY and CDR2 is SVGAGI. Trimming left V 0 bases short and J 5 bases short, with 10 bases between. The CDR3 is made up of 15 amino acids. CDR3 sequence: CASSYSPGQTGELFF. The CDR3 bases are TGTGCCAGCAGTTACTCGCCAGGGCAAACCGGGGAGCTGTTTTTT.

CDR3 in DNA: TGTGCCAGTAAAGGGGGAGCGGGGCACCAAGAGACCCAGTACTTC. Translating it yields CASKGGAGHQETQYF. V gene TRBV19 combines with J gene TRBJ2-5, with D possibly TRBD2 on 7 matching bases. The CDR3 covers 15 residues. The V gene's germline CDR1 is LNHDA and CDR2 SQIVND (reference sequence). V was cut by 7 bases and J by 0 bases, with 15 bases left in between.

The chain couples TRBV4-1 to TRBJ2-1, with 14 bases that match TRBD2. This CDR3 contains 14 residues. The trim removed 4 bases at V and 15 bases at J, leaving 8 bases unmatched. Germline V CDR1 and CDR2: MGHRA, YSYEKL. The DNA of the CDR3 is TGCGCCAGCAGCCGCGAGGGACTAGCGGGGGAAGCGTTCTTC. This encodes CASSREGLAGEAFF.

This rearrangement joins TRBV4-1 to TRBJ2-7; 10 positions agree with TRBD1. Germline V lookup: CDR1 MGHRA, CDR2 YSYEKL. Trimming at V came to 1 base and at J to 3 bases, leaving 6 bases not matched to a gene. The CDR3 length is 16 residues. CDR3 in amino acids: CASSQAGQGTGYEQYF. Here the CDR3 DNA reads TGCGCCAGCAGCCAAGCGGGACAGGGGACTGGCTACGAGCAGTACTTC.

The rearrangement uses TRBV6-6 and TRBJ2-7, with D tentatively TRBD2 (6 bases). This CDR3 comprises 12 residues. Germline lookup yields CDR1 MNHNY and CDR2 SVGAGI (reference sequence). The germline V and J ends were trimmed by 3 bases and 7 bases, with 10 bases remaining between them. DNA for the CDR3: TGTGCCAGCAGTTATAATCGGGAGGAGCAGTACTTC. The encoded protein is CASSYNREEQYF.

This clone has just one count. The rearrangement joins TRBV2 to TRBJ2-5; no clear D gene. The V end lost 6 bases, the J end lost 2 bases, and 13 bases lay between the germline ends. The CDR3 contains 14 residues. The germline CDR1 and CDR2 sequences are SNHLY and FYNNEI. The DNA of the CDR3 is TGTGCCAGCAGGTGGGAAGCCGTGCAAGAGACCCAGTACTTC. It codes for CASRWEAVQETQYF.

The chain recombines TRBV25-1 with TRBJ2-1; D remains ambiguous. The ends were cut back, 4 bases at V and 5 bases at J, with 12 bases in the middle. Germline V lookup: CDR1 MGHDK, CDR2 SYGVNS. The CDR3 sequence is 14 residues long. The CDR3 is CASSGLGTDNEQFF. Written as DNA, the CDR3 is TGTGCCAGCAGTGGTCTAGGAACGGACAATGAGCAGTTCTTC.

The chain employs TRBV13 and TRBJ1-2; possibly TRBD1 for D (6 bases). V was trimmed by 1 base and J by 5 bases, leaving 17 bases between them. Germline values: CDR1 PRHDT, CDR2 FYEKMQ (reference sequence). This CDR3 region has 16 residues. The CDR3 DNA reads as TGTGCCAGCAGCTTAGATGGCGGGGGCGCCAAGTATGGCTACACCTTC. Its protein product is CASSLDGGGAKYGYTF.

The V gene is TRBV7-9, the J gene TRBJ1-2; 7 nucleotides match TRBD1. Germline V gives CDR1 SEHNR, CDR2 FQNEAQ (reference sequence). This CDR3 contains 15 residues. V lost 5 bases, J lost 5 bases, and 11 bases stayed unmatched. The CDR3 sequence is CASSQRQGLSYGYTF. The CDR3 region has the DNA TGTGCCAGCAGCCAACGACAGGGACTATCTTATGGCTACACCTTC.

The chain links TRBV27 to TRBJ2-1; 11 bases agree with TRBD2. Germline trimming cut 8 bases from V and 6 bases from J; bases unmatched to any gene: 6. Germline lookup yields CDR1 MNHEY and CDR2 SMNVEV (reference sequence). This CDR3 region has 14 residues. CDR3 sequence: CASGNSGGANEQFF. CDR3 bases: TGTGCCAGCGGGAATAGCGGGGGGGCCAATGAGCAGTTCTTC.

The genes are TRBV19 and TRBJ2-5; D call uncertain. Trimming cost V 5 bases and J 1 base, with 11 bases left between them. Germline V lookup: CDR1 LNHDA, CDR2 SQIVND (reference sequence). This CDR3 comprises 14 residues. The DNA for the CDR3 is TGTGCCAGTAGTTTTAGAGGTCCCCAAGAGACCCAGTACTTC. This sequence encodes CASSFRGPQETQYF.

The genes are TRBV2 and TRBJ2-7; D call uncertain. The CDR3 is 14 amino acids. V was trimmed by 5 bases and J by 5 bases, leaving 16 bases between them. Germline lookup yields CDR1 SNHLY and CDR2 FYNNEI. DNA of the CDR3: TGTGCCAGCAGTCTTACAGCCGGGTACGACGAGCAGTACTTC. It is translated as CASSLTAGYDEQYF.

The J gene is TRBJ1-4, the V gene TRBV6-1; no firm D call. Germline CDR1 reads MNHNS; CDR2 reads SASEGT. The CDR3 sequence is 15 residues long. Trimming stripped 3 bases from V and 7 bases from J, with 15 bases between. CDR3 in amino acids: CASSDGLGDTEKLFF. The DNA for the CDR3 is TGTGCCAGCAGTGACGGTCTTGGGGATACTGAAAAACTGTTTTTT.

The rearrangement joins TRBV6-1 to TRBJ2-7; the match to TRBD1 covers 7 bases. The trim removed 6 bases at V and 2 bases at J, leaving 10 bases unmatched. CDR1 and CDR2 from the germline V gene are MNHNS and SASEGT. The CDR3 sequence is 15 residues long. The CDR3 bases are TGTGCCAGCAGCTATAGGGACAGCCTCACCTACGAGCAGTACTTC. Its translation: CASSYRDSLTYEQYF.

This clone was counted a few times. For the CDR3, the DNA is TGTGCCAGCAGCTCCTCTACCCGGACGGGTTCCTACAATGAGCAGTTCTTC. It specifies CASSSSTRTGSYNEQFF. The V call is TRBV5-6, the J call TRBJ2-1; D gene unclear. CDR1 and CDR2 (germline): SGHDT, YYEEEE. CDR3 length equals 17 residues. V lost 3 bases, J lost 1 base, and 17 bases lay in between.

A few counts support this clone. This chain joins TRBV13 and TRBJ2-7; D is possibly TRBD1 (6 bases). Per the germline V gene, CDR1 is PRHDT and CDR2 is FYEKMQ (reference sequence). The CDR3 consists of 14 residues. Trimming took 1 base from V and 1 from J, leaving 8 bases between them. The DNA of the CDR3 is TGTGCCAGCAGCTTAGAGGGGGTGTCCTACGAGCAGTACTTC. It translates to CASSLEGVSYEQYF.

The gene calls are TRBV7-8 and TRBJ1-6; 10 nucleotides line up with TRBD1. CDR3 length: 17 amino acids. V shed 0 bases, J shed 13 bases, and the junction held 12 bases outside the gene matches. Germline values: CDR1 SGHVS, CDR2 FQNEAQ. This CDR3 reads CASSLAWGGTGVDPLHF. Here the CDR3 DNA reads TGTGCCAGCAGCTTAGCGTGGGGAGGGACAGGGGTGGATCCCCTCCACTTT. Drawing the rest from reference TRBV7-8 and TRBJ1-6, the complete variable domain is GAGVSQSPRYKVAKRGQDVALRCDPISGHVSLFWYQQALGQGPEFLTYFQNEAQLDKSGLPSDRFFAERPEGSVSTLKIQRTQQEDSAVYLCASSLAWGGTGVDPLHFGNGTRLTVT.

The chain is built from TRBV15 and TRBJ2-1; tentatively, D is TRBD1 (6 bases). The CDR3 runs 17 residues. V shed 3 bases and J shed 2 bases, with 17 bases lying between them. Germline lookup yields CDR1 LNHNV and CDR2 YYDKDF (reference sequence). CDR3 in amino acids: CATSSSLGAKTYNEQFF. CDR3 DNA: TGTGCCACCAGCAGCAGCCTGGGGGCGAAAACCTACAATGAGCAGTTCTTC.

This clone is a singleton in its sample. The chain joins TRBV2 to TRBJ2-5; TRBD2 is a possible D gene (6 bases). The V gene lost 1 base and the J gene lost 6 bases, with 12 bases spanning the gap. Germline CDR1 reads SNHLY; CDR2 reads FYNNEI. The CDR3 spans 14 residues. The CDR3 is CASSEGTNKKTQYF. The CDR3 bases are TGTGCCAGCAGTGAAGGGACTAACAAGAAGACCCAGTACTTC. Together with reference TRBV2 and TRBJ2-5, the CDR3 gives the full variable domain: EPEVTQTPSHQVTQMGQEVILRCVPISNHLYFYWYRQILGQKVEFLVSFYNNEISEKSEIFDDQFSVERPDGSNFTLKIRSTKLEDSAMYFCASSEGTNKKTQYFGPGTRLLVL.

This chain uses TRBV29-1 with TRBJ1-2, with TRBD1 as a possible D gene (6 bases). Trimming stripped 7 bases from V and 3 bases from J, with 15 bases between. The CDR3 loop spans 13 amino acids. Per germline, CDR1 SQVTM and CDR2 ANQGSEA. As DNA, the CDR3 is TGCAGCGCCGAGGGGGAGATGGACTATGGCTACACCTTC. Its translation is CSAEGEMDYGYTF.

The CDR3 reads CASKGRGLTEAFF. CDR3 bases: TGTGCCAGCAAGGGCCGGGGTCTAACTGAAGCTTTCTTT. The gene calls are TRBV28 and TRBJ1-1; unclear D gene. The CDR3 is 13 residues long. The V end was cut by 7 bases, the J end by 5 bases, with 14 bases between. Germline assignment: CDR1 MDHEN and CDR2 SYDVKM. Looking up the rest from reference TRBV28 and TRBJ1-1 gives the full variable domain: DVKVTQSSRYLVKRTGEKVFLECVQDMDHENMFWYRQDPGLGLRLIYFSYDVKMKEKGDIPEGYSVSREKKERFSLILESASTNQTSMYLCASKGRGLTEAFFGQGTRLTVV.

This chain uses TRBV4-1 with TRBJ2-7, with D maybe TRBD1 (6 bases). The CDR3 spans 15 residues. CDR1 is MGHRA, CDR2 YSYEKL, per germline. V gave up 0 bases and J gave up 5 bases, with 14 bases separating them. Written as DNA, the CDR3 is TGCGCCAGCAGCCAAGAATACAGGGCCGGCGACGAGCAGTACTTC. Residues: CASSQEYRAGDEQYF.

The V and J genes are TRBV7-6 and TRBJ1-1, with 8 bases identical to TRBD1. V shed 6 bases, J shed 1 base, and the junction held 7 bases outside the gene matches. Per germline, CDR1 SGHVS and CDR2 FNYEAQ. The CDR3 sequence is 15 residues long. The CDR3 loop is CASSADREANTEAFF. The CDR3 DNA reads as TGTGCCAGCAGTGCGGACAGGGAGGCGAACACTGAAGCTTTCTTT.

This chain joins TRBV12-5 and TRBJ2-7, with 7 bases lining up with TRBD1. V shed 3 bases and J 0 bases; nucleotides not matched to a gene: 8. Germline CDR1 is LGHNT and CDR2 is FRNRAP. This CDR3 has 16 residues. CDR3 in DNA: TGTGCTAGTGGTTTCCAGAGGACAGGATTCTCCTACGAGCAGTACTTC. Translation gives CASGFQRTGFSYEQYF.

The chain links TRBV5-1 to TRBJ2-7; D is uncertain. The CDR3 has 15 amino acids. Looked up from germline, CDR1 is SGHRS and CDR2 is YFSETQ. The V end lost 1 base, the J end lost 0 bases, and 11 bases lay between the germline ends. CDR3 in amino acids: CASSLSPASSYEQYF. CDR3 DNA: TGCGCCAGCAGCTTGTCGCCTGCAAGCTCCTACGAGCAGTACTTC. Using reference TRBV5-1 and TRBJ2-7 for the parts outside the CDR3, the full variable domain is KAGVTQTPRYLIKTRGQQVTLSCSPISGHRSVSWYQQTPGQGLQFLFEYFSETQRNKGNFPGRFSGRQFSNSRSEMNVSTLELGDSALYLCASSLSPASSYEQYFGPGTRLTVT.

V gene TRBV19 combines with J gene TRBJ2-7, with TRBD1 identical over 8 bases. Germline V gives CDR1 LNHDA, CDR2 SQIVND (reference sequence). After removal of 2 bases from V and 3 bases from J, the junction contained 3 bases not matched to a gene. The CDR3 runs to 14 residues. The CDR3 sequence is CASSITDRGYEQYF. CDR3 in DNA: TGTGCCAGTAGTATAACCGACAGGGGCTACGAGCAGTACTTC.

The rearrangement joins TRBV5-1 to TRBJ1-6, with TRBD1 as a possible D gene (5 bases). Trimming took 4 bases from V and 8 from J, leaving 19 bases between them. CDR1 is SGHRS and CDR2 is YFSETQ in the germline V gene. This CDR3 is built from 16 residues. CDR3 bases: TGCGCCAGCAGCCCCGAGCGGGGGGACGTTTATTCACCCCTCCACTTT. This sequence encodes CASSPERGDVYSPLHF.

The chain is built from TRBV6-6 and TRBJ2-7; possible D gene TRBD1, 6 bases. The CDR3 has 13 residues. Trimming took off 6 bases at V and 3 bases at J, with 12 bases between the two ends. Germline CDR1 reads MNHNY; CDR2 reads SVGAGI (reference sequence). Written as DNA, the CDR3 is TGTGCCAGCAGCCCGAACAGGGTCTACGAGCAGTACTTC. Translated: CASSPNRVYEQYF.

The chain joins TRBV28 to TRBJ2-1; TRBD2 aligns across 11 bases. Trimming cost V 5 bases and J 6 bases; bases outside gene matches: 6. This CDR3 contains 15 residues. Germline V gene lookup returns CDR1 MDHEN and CDR2 SYDVKM. The CDR3 DNA follows: TGTGCCAGCAGTCCCGGGACTAGCGGTAGCAATGAGCAGTTCTTC. It yields the protein CASSPGTSGSNEQFF.

The chain employs TRBV28 and TRBJ1-3; D not resolved. The CDR3 sequence is 15 residues long. Trimming removed 9 bases from V and 2 bases from J, with 17 bases in between. CDR1 is MDHEN and CDR2 is SYDVKM in the germline V gene. In DNA, the CDR3 is TGTGCCAGTACCCTCTCTACGGCCCCTGGAAACACCATATATTTT. Protein: CASTLSTAPGNTIYF.